The 23 T cell receptor beta chains in this list originate from one sample, sequenced in a study of shared clonotypes between healthy human individuals. TCRdb's table, derived via immunoSEQ multiplex PCR, lists solely in-frame clones and lacks some. The table has about 2.4 million clones, more than 90% seen once; the top ten hold about 0.13%. The sample consisted of naive CD4+ T cells sorted from blood. Sample subset: CD45RA+ positively selected. Receptor source: a man aged 18 to 35 in good health.

This clone was detected a few times. CDR3 protein: CAWTSGGKYTEAFF. In DNA form, the CDR3 reads TGTGCCTGGACCTCCGGGGGGAAATACACTGAAGCTTTCTTT. The chain has TRBV30 and TRBJ1-1; a weak D match, TRBD1 (5 bases). The CDR3 contains 14 residues. Trimming cost V 4 bases and J 3 bases, with 15 bases left between them. Germline CDR1 and CDR2: GTSNPN and SVGIG (reference sequence).

This chain uses TRBV5-1 with TRBJ2-2; TRBD1 matches 10 bases. The CDR3 is 15 residues long. From germline, CDR1 is SGHRS and CDR2 YFSETQ. With V trimmed by 5 bases and J by 8 bases, 9 bases remained unmatched. The CDR3 reads CASRPGTGVSGELFF. CDR3 coding DNA: TGCGCCAGCAGGCCCGGGACAGGGGTGTCAGGGGAGCTGTTTTTT. Using reference TRBV5-1 and TRBJ2-2 for the parts outside the CDR3, the full variable domain is KAGVTQTPRYLIKTRGQQVTLSCSPISGHRSVSWYQQTPGQGLQFLFEYFSETQRNKGNFPGRFSGRQFSNSRSEMNVSTLELGDSALYLCASRPGTGVSGELFFGEGSRLTVL.

This clone was observed a few times. The chain is built from TRBV6-6 and TRBJ2-1, with 7 bases matching TRBD2. This CDR3 is built from 14 residues. The trim removed 8 bases at V and 9 bases at J, leaving 13 bases unmatched. CDR1 MNHNY and CDR2 SVGAGI come from the germline V gene (reference sequence). The CDR3 loop reads CASDRLASGSEQFF. CDR3 sequence (DNA): TGTGCCAGCGACCGACTAGCATCGGGTAGTGAGCAGTTCTTC.

The V and J genes are TRBV5-1 and TRBJ2-6; either TRBD1 or TRBD2 may supply D (5 bases each). Deletions cut 1 base from V and 1 base from J, with 9 bases between. The CDR3 is 16 residues long. The germline CDR1 and CDR2 sequences are SGHRS and YFSETQ. The CDR3 DNA reads as TGCGCCAGCAGCTTGCTTGGGGGATCTGGGGCCAACGTCCTGACTTTC. Translating it yields CASSLLGGSGANVLTF.

This clone was detected only once. This chain uses TRBV10-2 with TRBJ2-3, with 9 bases identical to TRBD2. Germline CDR1 reads WSHSY; CDR2 reads SAAADI. Trimming removed 6 bases from V and 4 bases from J; junction bases left unmatched: 20. The CDR3 runs to 19 residues. The DNA for the CDR3 is TGCGCCAGCAGCAGTGGAGGGGGAGTGGGCGGGAGGGGTGCAGATACGCAGTATTTT. It specifies CASSSGGGVGGRGADTQYF.

V usage is TRBV2 and J usage is TRBJ1-6; 12 positions match TRBD1. Per the germline V gene, CDR1 is SNHLY and CDR2 is FYNNEI. The length of the CDR3 is 14 residues. Unmatched junction bases numbered 4, after V lost 6 bases and J lost 10 bases. CDR3 in amino acids: CASRAGTGGSPLHF. The DNA of the CDR3 is TGTGCCAGCAGAGCTGGGACAGGGGGCTCACCCCTCCACTTT.

V is TRBV13 and J is TRBJ2-7, with 8 bases fitting TRBD2. Germline-derived CDR1 and CDR2 are PRHDT and FYEKMQ (reference sequence). The CDR3 is made up of 17 amino acids. V lost 5 bases, J lost 4 bases, and 16 bases stayed unmatched. The CDR3 DNA is TGTGCCAGCAGCCCCGATAGGAAGGGGTTAGCGGGGTACGAGCAGTACTTC. It specifies CASSPDRKGLAGYEQYF.

The V and J genes are TRBV30 and TRBJ2-7, with 9 bases identical to TRBD1. There are 14 residues in the CDR3. The trim removed 3 bases at V and 5 bases at J, leaving 8 bases unmatched. The germline CDR1 and CDR2 sequences are GTSNPN and SVGIG (reference sequence). CDR3 amino acids: CAWSLTGGTNEQYF. Written as DNA, the CDR3 is TGTGCCTGGAGCCTGACAGGGGGAACGAACGAGCAGTACTTC.

This chain links TRBV5-1 with TRBJ1-6, with D maybe TRBD1 (6 bases). Trimming took off 4 bases at V and 7 bases at J, with 12 bases between the two ends. Per germline, CDR1 SGHRS and CDR2 YFSETQ. The CDR3 sequence is 14 residues long. The CDR3, as DNA: TGCGCCAGCAGCCCGGCGGGGGCCAATTCACCCCTCCACTTT. It translates to CASSPAGANSPLHF.

The rearrangement uses TRBV20-1 and TRBJ2-7; 7 nucleotides align to TRBD1. The CDR3 has 10 residues. With V trimmed by 4 bases and J by 8 bases, 2 bases remained unmatched. Germline V gene data show CDR1 as DFQATT and CDR2 as SNEGSKA (reference sequence). CDR3 sequence (DNA): TGCAGTGCTAAGGGGGCGCAGCAGTACTTC. As protein: CSAKGAQQYF.

The chain recombines TRBV19 with TRBJ1-6, with D possibly matching TRBD1 (5 bases). The CDR3 runs 16 residues. V lost 4 bases and J lost 5, with 15 bases in between. Per germline, CDR1 LNHDA and CDR2 SQIVND (reference sequence). CDR3 nucleotide sequence: TGTGCCAGTAGTACAACGTGGAGGGGAGATAATTCACCCCTCCACTTT. Amino acids: CASSTTWRGDNSPLHF.

The chain employs TRBV4-3 and TRBJ2-3; D gene unclear. Germline values: CDR1 LGHNA, CDR2 YSLEER. The germline V and J ends were trimmed by 1 base and 7 bases, with 9 bases remaining between them. This CDR3 region has 13 residues. CDR3 sequence: CASSQAAEYTQYF. CDR3 coding DNA: TGCGCCAGCAGCCAAGCAGCCGAGTATACGCAGTATTTT.

As to this clone: Other DNA sequences in this sample translate to the same CDR3. The chain uses TRBV10-2 and TRBJ1-1, with D possibly being TRBD1 (5 bases). V lost 2 bases and J 4 bases, leaving 8 bases between the germline ends. The CDR3 sequence is 13 residues long. Germline V gene sequence: CDR1 WSHSY, CDR2 SAAADI. CDR3 protein: CASSESGGTEAFF. The CDR3 coding sequence is TGCGCCAGCAGTGAGAGTGGGGGCACTGAAGCTTTCTTT.

The V and J genes are TRBV11-3 and TRBJ2-7; TRBD1 aligns across 10 bases. The ends lost 10 bases at V and 4 bases at J; junction bases unmatched: 7. Germline V gives CDR1 SGHNT, CDR2 YENEEA. The CDR3 sequence is 13 residues long. CDR3 loop: CAKPGQGSYEQYF. The CDR3, as DNA: TGTGCCAAGCCGGGACAGGGGAGTTACGAGCAGTACTTC.

V gene TRBV10-1 combines with J gene TRBJ1-5; the D gene is possibly TRBD1 (5 bases). This CDR3 spans 18 amino acids. Germline V lookup: CDR1 WNHNN, CDR2 SYGVQD (reference sequence). The V end lost 3 bases, the J end lost 6 bases, and 24 bases lay between the germline ends. In DNA, the CDR3 is TGCGCCAGCAGTGAAAATTGGGACCAACTTTCACTCGGTCAGCCCCAGCATTTT. Amino acids: CASSENWDQLSLGQPQHF.

The chain carries TRBV6-1 and TRBJ2-1; a weak D match, TRBD2 (5 bases). This CDR3 is 13 amino acids long. Germline V gives CDR1 MNHNS, CDR2 SASEGT. V lost 4 bases, J lost 7 bases, and 11 bases lay in between. CDR3 nucleotide sequence: TGTGCCAGCAGTGGAGGACTGTTTAATGAGCAGTTCTTC. Amino acids: CASSGGLFNEQFF.

This clone appeared once. This chain joins TRBV4-1 and TRBJ1-5; D is unclear. The length of the CDR3 is 14 residues. The germline V gene has CDR1 MGHRA and CDR2 YSYEKL. V was clipped by 4 bases and J by 2 bases, with 9 bases between them. The CDR3 DNA is TGCGCCAGCAGCCCCGGGCCCGGCAATCAGCCCCAGCATTTT. This codes for CASSPGPGNQPQHF.

The rearrangement joins TRBV4-1 to TRBJ2-2, with 7 bases fitting TRBD1. Per the germline V gene, CDR1 is MGHRA and CDR2 is YSYEKL. The CDR3 contains 15 residues. V dropped 2 bases and J dropped 3; count of bases not matched to a gene: 3. CDR3 sequence (DNA): TGCGCCAGCAGCCAATTCGACAGGGACACCGGGGAGCTGTTTTTT. Translated, it gives CASSQFDRDTGELFF.

This chain links TRBV5-4 with TRBJ2-6, with TRBD2 matching 7 bases. The CDR3 totals 17 residues. CDR1 is SGHNT, CDR2 YYREEE, per germline (reference sequence). V lost 0 bases and J lost 0; bases outside the gene matches: 3. Written as DNA, the CDR3 is TGTGCCAGCAGCTTGGGAGGGAGGGTCTCTGGGGCCAACGTCCTGACTTTC. Its translation: CASSLGGRVSGANVLTF.

The J gene is TRBJ1-4, the V gene TRBV28, with a tentative D call TRBD1 (6 bases). The CDR3 consists of 12 residues. CDR1 MDHEN and CDR2 SYDVKM come from the germline V gene. CDR3 DNA: TGTGGGGTCGGGGCAGGGGTAGAAAAACTGTTTTTT. It yields the protein CGVGAGVEKLFF.

J is TRBJ2-5 and V is TRBV7-6; 8 bases line up with TRBD2. This CDR3 contains 15 residues. Germline V lookup: CDR1 SGHVS, CDR2 FNYEAQ. V was clipped by 0 bases and J by 4 bases; unmatched bases: 4. Here the CDR3 reads CASSLARLAGETQYF. The CDR3 coding sequence is TGTGCCAGCAGCTTAGCTCGTCTAGCGGGAGAGACCCAGTACTTC.

V gene TRBV18 combines with J gene TRBJ1-4, with D possibly being TRBD1 (6 bases). V dropped 6 bases and J dropped 6 bases, with 17 bases sitting between them. The CDR3 totals 15 residues. The V gene's germline CDR1 is KGHSH and CDR2 LQKENI. The CDR3 region is CASSPNRDSDEKLFF. In DNA form, the CDR3 reads TGTGCCAGCTCCCCTAACAGGGATTCCGATGAAAAACTGTTTTTT. The full variable domain, with the rest looked up from reference TRBV18 and TRBJ1-4, is NAGVMQNPRHLVRRRGQEARLRCSPMKGHSHVYWYRQLPEEGLKFMVYLQKENIIDESGMPKERFSAEFPKEGPSILRIQQVVRGDSAAYFCASSPNRDSDEKLFFGSGTQLSVL.

The chain carries TRBV29-1 and TRBJ2-1, with D perhaps matching TRBD2 (6 bases). Germline CDR1 is SQVTM and CDR2 is ANQGSEA. V gave up 6 bases and J gave up 4 bases, with 13 bases separating them. The CDR3 loop spans 13 amino acids. In DNA, the CDR3 is TGCAGCGTGCGGGGACTGCCGTACAATGAGCAGTTCTTC. Translating gives CSVRGLPYNEQFF.